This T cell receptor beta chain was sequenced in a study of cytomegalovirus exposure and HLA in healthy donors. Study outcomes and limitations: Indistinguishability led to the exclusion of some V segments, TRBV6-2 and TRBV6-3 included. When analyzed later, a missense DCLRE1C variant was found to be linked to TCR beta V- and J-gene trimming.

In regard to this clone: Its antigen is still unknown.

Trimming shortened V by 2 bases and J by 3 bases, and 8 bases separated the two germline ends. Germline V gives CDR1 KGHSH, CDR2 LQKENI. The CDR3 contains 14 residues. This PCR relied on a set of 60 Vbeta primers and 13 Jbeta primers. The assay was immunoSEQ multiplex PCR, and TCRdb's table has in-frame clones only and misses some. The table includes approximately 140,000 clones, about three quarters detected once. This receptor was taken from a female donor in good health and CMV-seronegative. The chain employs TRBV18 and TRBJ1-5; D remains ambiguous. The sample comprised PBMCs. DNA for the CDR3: TGTGCCAGCTCACCAGCCGGTTCCAATCAGCCCCAGCATTTT. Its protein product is CASSPAGSNQPQHF.